A single sample gave rise to the 21 T cell receptor beta chains below, sequenced in a study of blood T cells in healthy people across ages. A sample-barcoded 5' primer and a J-beta primer mix were used in a second PCR of roughly 6 to 11 cycles. TCRdb called the 5' RACE reads again in MiXCR, with one record for every CDR3 protein. The data contain over a million distinct CDR3 sequences, around 25% of them singletons. This sample was shared with a second study, whose subject was T cells of mothers and their children.

The material sequenced was blood. The receptors here all came from a girl aged 2 to 9 in good health.

This chain uses TRBV6-1 with TRBJ2-5; D is possibly TRBD1 (6 bases). The last part of the DNA fits TRBJ2-7 better; the J call may be wrong. The CDR3 runs 14 residues. Germline CDR1 reads MNHNS; CDR2 reads SASEGT. CDR3 loop: CASSGGHKTYEQYF. The CDR3 DNA reads as TGTGCCAGCAGTGGGGGACATAAAACCTACGAGCAGTACTTC.

In this sample, this clonotype turned up a few times. The chain employs TRBV3-1 and TRBJ2-7; 9 bases fit TRBD1. V was clipped by 0 bases and J by 6 bases; unmatched bases: 6. CDR3 length: 15 residues. Germline V gene lookup returns CDR1 LGHDT and CDR2 YNNKEL (reference sequence). The CDR3 sequence is CASSQETGGQFEQYF. The CDR3 DNA reads as TGTGCCAGCAGCCAAGAGACAGGGGGACAGTTCGAGCAGTACTTC.

This clonotype was found a few times. The gene calls are TRBV6-2 or TRBV6-3 and TRBJ2-5; D may correspond to TRBD1 or TRBD2 (6 bases each). Germline V gene data show CDR1 as MNHEY and CDR2 as SVGEGT. Trimming took 6 bases from V and 11 from J, leaving 25 bases between them. This CDR3 spans 15 amino acids. This CDR3 is CASRGGFSNPREQYF. CDR3 bases: TGTGCCAGCAGAGGGGGGTTCAGTAATCCAAGGGAGCAGTACTTC.

The table lists this clonotype with a few counts. The V and J genes are TRBV7-6 and TRBJ2-5, with unresolved D. The J call could be wrong; TRBJ2-1 is a better fit for the DNA end. There are 11 residues in the CDR3. Germline values: CDR1 SGHVS, CDR2 FNYEAQ. CDR3: CASSSTLKQFF. The DNA for the CDR3 is TGTGCCAGCAGCTCGACTCTAAAGCAGTTCTTC.

This clonotype showed up just a few times. The rearrangement links TRBV29-1 to TRBJ2-3, with TRBD2 matching 11 bases. CDR1 is SQVTM, CDR2 ANQGSEA, per germline. This CDR3 is built from 14 residues. The junction had 0 bases not matched to a gene; V was cut back by 4 bases and J by 0 bases. CDR3 nucleotides: TGCAGCGTTGCTAGCGGGGGGAGCACAGATACGCAGTATTTT. It yields the protein CSVASGGSTDTQYF.

This clonotype was counted between two and nine times. The chain recombines TRBV3-1 with TRBJ2-6, with 8 nucleotides matching TRBD2. The trim removed 1 base at V and 0 bases at J, leaving 5 bases unmatched. The CDR3 extends over 18 amino acids. Per germline, CDR1 LGHDT and CDR2 YNNKEL (reference sequence). CDR3 bases: TGTGCCAGCAGCCAAGTAACGGGGGGGCCCTCTGGGGCCAACGTCCTGACTTTC. Translating gives CASSQVTGGPSGANVLTF.

This clonotype was seen a few times. In DNA, the CDR3 is TGTGCCAGCTCACCACCGCTTGAAGCCCAAGAGACCCAGTACTTC. Its protein is CASSPPLEAQETQYF. This chain uses TRBV18 with TRBJ2-5, with D uncertain. The CDR3 runs 15 residues. The germline V gene has CDR1 KGHSH and CDR2 LQKENI. The ends were cut back, 0 bases at V and 1 base at J, with 9 bases in the middle.

This clonotype was seen only a few times. The V and J genes are TRBV7-8 and TRBJ2-5, with 7 bases lining up with TRBD2. The V and J ends lost 0 bases and 0 bases, in that order; junction bases with no gene match: 1. The CDR3 spans 15 residues. The germline CDR1 and CDR2 sequences are SGHVS and FQNEAQ. CDR3 nucleotides: TGTGCCAGCAGCTTAGCCACTAGCGACCAAGAGACCCAGTACTTC. It specifies CASSLATSDQETQYF. Based on the CDR3 plus reference TRBV7-8 and TRBJ2-5, the full variable domain is GAGVSQSPRYKVAKRGQDVALRCDPISGHVSLFWYQQALGQGPEFLTYFQNEAQLDKSGLPSDRFFAERPEGSVSTLKIQRTQQEDSAVYLCASSLATSDQETQYFGPGTRLLVL.

The J gene is TRBJ2-4, the V gene TRBV29-1, with 9 positions matching TRBD1. This CDR3 region has 14 residues. The germline V gene encodes CDR1 SQVTM and CDR2 ANQGSEA. Unmatched junction bases numbered 7, after V lost 4 bases and J lost 6 bases. Here the CDR3 DNA reads TGCAGCGTTGCTGAACAGGGGGCCGGAAACATTCAGTACTTC. It yields the protein CSVAEQGAGNIQYF.

The chain is built from TRBV20-1 and TRBJ1-1, with D unclear. Germline V gene sequence: CDR1 DFQATT, CDR2 SNEGSKA (reference sequence). V gave up 6 bases and J gave up 5 bases, with 16 bases separating them. The CDR3 contains 13 residues. The CDR3: CSASTGWETEAFF. CDR3 coding DNA: TGCAGTGCCAGCACGGGTTGGGAGACTGAAGCTTTCTTT.

V usage is TRBV29-1 and J usage is TRBJ1-2; D is unresolved. Germline V gives CDR1 SQVTM, CDR2 ANQGSEA. Between the trimmed V and J ends, which lost 6 bases and 0 bases, there was a span of 14 bases. The CDR3 runs 14 residues. In nucleotides, the CDR3 is TGCAGCGTGCAGGACGGTGGGGCTAACTATGGCTACACCTTC. Translation gives CSVQDGGANYGYTF.

The rearrangement joins TRBV27 to TRBJ2-7; D remains ambiguous. CDR3 length equals 13 residues. The germline V and J ends were trimmed by 2 bases and 2 bases, with 7 bases remaining between them. Germline CDR1 is MNHEY and CDR2 is SMNVEV (reference sequence). The CDR3 loop is CASSLKPTYEQYF. CDR3 bases: TGTGCCAGCAGTTTAAAGCCTACCTACGAGCAGTACTTC.

This clonotype was counted only a few times. This chain uses TRBV3-1 with TRBJ2-2, with D uncertain. V was cut by 5 bases and J by 2 bases, with 15 bases left in between. This CDR3 comprises 16 residues. Germline CDR1 LGHDT, CDR2 YNNKEL (reference sequence). The CDR3 nucleotides are TGTGCCAGCAGCTCCTCCCAGACCACTAACACCGGGGAGCTGTTTTTT. This sequence encodes CASSSSQTTNTGELFF.

This clonotype has just a few counts. This chain joins TRBV4-1 and TRBJ2-1, with D perhaps TRBD1 (6 bases). The germline gives CDR1 MGHRA, CDR2 YSYEKL. The CDR3 is 16 amino acids. Trimming pared 4 bases from V and 7 bases from J, leaving 20 bases between. The CDR3 loop reads CASSPVARTAANEQFF. For the CDR3, the DNA is TGCGCCAGCAGCCCCGTCGCGAGGACAGCGGCGAATGAGCAGTTCTTC.

This clonotype was detected only a few times. The rearrangement links TRBV27 to TRBJ1-1, with D possibly matching TRBD1 (5 bases). V was pared by 3 bases and J by 0 bases, with 14 bases between. Germline V CDR1 and CDR2: MNHEY, SMNVEV (reference sequence). The CDR3 length is 16 residues. The chain's CDR3 is CASSLLGLAMNTEAFF. CDR3 nucleotides: TGTGCCAGCAGTTTGTTGGGGCTAGCCATGAACACTGAAGCTTTCTTT.

The chain couples TRBV29-1 to TRBJ2-3; 7 bases match TRBD1. The CDR3 runs 17 residues. V shed 8 bases, J shed 0 bases, and the junction held 17 bases outside the gene matches. Germline CDR1 and CDR2: SQVTM and ANQGSEA. CDR3 loop: CSPRSLEPGQSTDTQYF. The DNA for the CDR3 is TGCAGCCCCCGATCCTTGGAACCGGGACAGAGCACAGATACGCAGTATTTT.

This chain joins TRBV7-9 and TRBJ1-3; D not certain. The length of the CDR3 is 16 residues. Trimming pared 6 bases from V and 1 base from J, leaving 16 bases between. The V gene's germline CDR1 is SEHNR and CDR2 FQNEAQ (reference sequence). CDR3 region: CASRVNGQASGNTIYF. The CDR3 nucleotides read TGTGCCAGCAGGGTAAATGGGCAGGCGTCTGGAAACACCATATATTTT.

This clonotype was observed a few times. The V gene is TRBV15, the J gene TRBJ2-1, with D perhaps TRBD2 (6 bases). Germline V gene sequence: CDR1 LNHNV, CDR2 YYDKDF (reference sequence). V was shortened by 0 bases and J by 8 bases, with 14 bases between the two germline ends. This CDR3 is 15 amino acids long. The CDR3 coding sequence is TGTGCCACCAGCAGAGATAGCGGATCTGGGCATGAGCAGTTCTTC. It encodes CATSRDSGSGHEQFF.

This clonotype was counted a few times. The conserved closing phenylalanine or tryptophan is absent in this CDR3, likely reflecting a read error. The genes are TRBV27 and TRBJ2-1, with D possibly TRBD2 on 5 matching bases. The CDR3 consists of 16 residues. Trimming stripped 4 bases from V and 0 bases from J, with 13 bases between. Germline CDR1 is MNHEY and CDR2 is SMNVEV (reference sequence). CDR3 sequence reads: CASSSGGGSSYNEQFS. In nucleotides, the CDR3 is TGTGCCAGCAGTTCTGGCGGAGGAAGCTCCTACAATGAGCAGTTCTCC.

The table lists this clonotype with a few counts. The genes are TRBV12-5 and TRBJ2-7; tentative D call: TRBD1 (6 bases). The CDR3 loop spans 12 amino acids. Germline V gene data show CDR1 as LGHNT and CDR2 as FRNRAP. Trimming removed 2 bases from V and 5 bases from J, with 7 bases in between. Here the CDR3 DNA reads TGTGCTAGTGGTTTGTGGACAGACGAGCAGTACTTC. Its translation is CASGLWTDEQYF.

This rearrangement joins TRBV11-2 to TRBJ2-1, with 8 bases matching TRBD2. With V trimmed by 2 bases and J by 4 bases, 13 bases remained unmatched. The V gene's germline CDR1 is SGHAT and CDR2 FQNNGV. The CDR3 has 18 amino acids. CDR3 nucleotide sequence: TGTGCCAGCAGCTTATTTGAGGTGGCTAGCGGGTTTTACAATGAGCAGTTCTTC. Its protein is CASSLFEVASGFYNEQFF.